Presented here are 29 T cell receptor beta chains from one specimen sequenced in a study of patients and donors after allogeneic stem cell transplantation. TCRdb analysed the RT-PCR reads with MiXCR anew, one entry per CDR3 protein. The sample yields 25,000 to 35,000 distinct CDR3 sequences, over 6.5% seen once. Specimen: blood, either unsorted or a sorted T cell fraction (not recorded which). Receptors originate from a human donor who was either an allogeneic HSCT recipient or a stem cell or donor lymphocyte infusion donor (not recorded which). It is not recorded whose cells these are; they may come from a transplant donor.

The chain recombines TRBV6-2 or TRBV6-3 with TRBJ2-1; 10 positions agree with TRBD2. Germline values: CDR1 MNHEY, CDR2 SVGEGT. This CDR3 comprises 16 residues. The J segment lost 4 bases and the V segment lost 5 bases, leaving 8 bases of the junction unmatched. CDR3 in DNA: TGTGCCAGCAGTCCGGGGAGGACTAGCGGTTACAATGAGCAGTTCTTC. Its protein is CASSPGRTSGYNEQFF.

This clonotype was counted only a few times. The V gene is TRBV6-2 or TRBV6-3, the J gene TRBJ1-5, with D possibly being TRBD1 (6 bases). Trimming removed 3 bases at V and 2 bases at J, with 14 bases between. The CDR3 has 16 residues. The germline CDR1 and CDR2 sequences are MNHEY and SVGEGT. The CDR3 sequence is CASSYWGLGGNQPQHF. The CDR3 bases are TGTGCCAGCAGTTATTGGGGGCTAGGGGGCAATCAGCCCCAGCATTTT.

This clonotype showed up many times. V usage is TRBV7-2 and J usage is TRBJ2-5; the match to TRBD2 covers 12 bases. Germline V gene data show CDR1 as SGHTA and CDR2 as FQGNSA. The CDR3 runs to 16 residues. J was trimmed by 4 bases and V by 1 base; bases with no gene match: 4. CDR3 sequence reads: CASSLGLAGVSETQYF. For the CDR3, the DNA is TGTGCCAGCAGCTTAGGACTAGCGGGAGTCTCAGAGACCCAGTACTTC.

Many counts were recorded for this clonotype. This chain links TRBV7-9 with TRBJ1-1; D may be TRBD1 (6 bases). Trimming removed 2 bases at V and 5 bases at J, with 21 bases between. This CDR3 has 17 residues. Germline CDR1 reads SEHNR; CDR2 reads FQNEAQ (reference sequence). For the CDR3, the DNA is TGTGCCAGCAGCTTAATTATTACGGCAGGGGAAGAAACTGAAGCTTTCTTT. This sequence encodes CASSLIITAGEETEAFF.

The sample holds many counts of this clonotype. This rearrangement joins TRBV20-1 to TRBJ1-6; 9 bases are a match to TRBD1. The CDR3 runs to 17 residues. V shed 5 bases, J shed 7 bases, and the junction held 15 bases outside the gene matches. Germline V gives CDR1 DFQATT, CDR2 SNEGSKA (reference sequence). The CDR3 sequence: CSASPLQGALGNSPLHF. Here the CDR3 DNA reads TGCAGTGCTTCTCCCCTACAGGGGGCGCTCGGAAATTCACCCCTCCACTTT.

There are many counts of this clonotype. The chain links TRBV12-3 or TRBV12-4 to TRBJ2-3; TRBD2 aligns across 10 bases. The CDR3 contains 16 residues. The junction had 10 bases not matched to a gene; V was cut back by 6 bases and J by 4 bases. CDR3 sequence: CASRAPSGRGSDTQYF. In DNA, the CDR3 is TGTGCCAGCAGAGCCCCGAGCGGGAGGGGGTCAGATACGCAGTATTTT.

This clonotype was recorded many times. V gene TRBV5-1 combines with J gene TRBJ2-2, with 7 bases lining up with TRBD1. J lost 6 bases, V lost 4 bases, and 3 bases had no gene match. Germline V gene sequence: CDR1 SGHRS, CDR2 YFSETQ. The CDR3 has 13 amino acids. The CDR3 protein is CASSIQGPGELFF. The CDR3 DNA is TGCGCCAGCAGCATACAGGGGCCCGGGGAGCTGTTTTTT.

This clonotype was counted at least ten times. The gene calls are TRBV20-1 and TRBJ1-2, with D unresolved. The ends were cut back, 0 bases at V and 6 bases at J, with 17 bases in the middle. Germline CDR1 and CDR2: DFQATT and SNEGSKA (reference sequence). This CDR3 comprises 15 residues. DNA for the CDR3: TGCAGTGCTAGAGATTTGGGCACCTCCTGGCATGGCTACACCTTC. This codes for CSARDLGTSWHGYTF.

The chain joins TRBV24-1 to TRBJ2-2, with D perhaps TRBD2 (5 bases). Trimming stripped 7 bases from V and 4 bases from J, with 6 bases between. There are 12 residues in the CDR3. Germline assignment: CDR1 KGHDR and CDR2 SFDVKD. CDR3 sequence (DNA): TGTGCCACCAGGAGGGCCACCGGGGAGCTGTTTTTT. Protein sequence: CATRRATGELFF.

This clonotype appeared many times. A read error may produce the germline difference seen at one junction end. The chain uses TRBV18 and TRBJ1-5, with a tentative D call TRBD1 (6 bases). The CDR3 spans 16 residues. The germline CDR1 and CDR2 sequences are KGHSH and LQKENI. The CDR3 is CTSSSGQGPSNQPQHF. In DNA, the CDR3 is TGTACCAGCTCTTCCGGCCAGGGGCCTAGCAATCAGCCCCAGCATTTT. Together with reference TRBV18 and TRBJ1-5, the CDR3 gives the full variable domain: NAGVMQNPRHLVRRRGQEARLRCSPMKGHSHVYWYRQLPEEGLKFMVYLQKENIIDESGMPKERFSAEFPKEGPSILRIQQVVRGDSAAYFCTSSSGQGPSNQPQHFGDGTRLSIL.

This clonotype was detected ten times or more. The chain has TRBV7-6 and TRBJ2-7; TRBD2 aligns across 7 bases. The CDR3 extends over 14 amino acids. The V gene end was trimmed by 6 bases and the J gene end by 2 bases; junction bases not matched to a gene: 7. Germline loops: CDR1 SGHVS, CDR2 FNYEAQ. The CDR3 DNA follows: TGTGCCAGCAGTCCGCGGACTAGTGCCTACGAGCAGTACTTC. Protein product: CASSPRTSAYEQYF.

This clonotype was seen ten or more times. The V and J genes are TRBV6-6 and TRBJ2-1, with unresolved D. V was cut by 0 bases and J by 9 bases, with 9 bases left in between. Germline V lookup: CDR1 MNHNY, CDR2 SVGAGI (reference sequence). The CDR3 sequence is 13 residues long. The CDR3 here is CASSYSLQTEQFF. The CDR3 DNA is TGTGCCAGCAGTTACTCGTTACAGACTGAGCAGTTCTTC.

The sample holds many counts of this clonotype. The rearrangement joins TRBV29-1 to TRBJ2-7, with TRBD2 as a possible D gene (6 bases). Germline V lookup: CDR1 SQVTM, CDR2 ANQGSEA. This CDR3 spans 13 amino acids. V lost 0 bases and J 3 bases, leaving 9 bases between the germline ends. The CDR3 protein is CSVEERRGYEQYF. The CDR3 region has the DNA TGCAGCGTTGAAGAGCGGAGGGGCTACGAGCAGTACTTC.

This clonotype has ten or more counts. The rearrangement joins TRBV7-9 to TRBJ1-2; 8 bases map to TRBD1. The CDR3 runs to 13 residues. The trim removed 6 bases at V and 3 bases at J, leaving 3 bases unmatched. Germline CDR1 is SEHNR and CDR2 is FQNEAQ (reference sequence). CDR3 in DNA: TGTGCCAGCAGGCGACAGGGGCACTATGGCTACACCTTC. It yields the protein CASRRQGHYGYTF. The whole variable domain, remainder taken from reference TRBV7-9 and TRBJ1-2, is DTGVSQNPRHKITKRGQNVTFRCDPISEHNRLYWYRQTLGQGPEFLTYFQNEAQLEKSRLLSDRFSAERPKGSFSTLEIQRTEQGDSAMYLCASRRQGHYGYTFGSGTRLTVV.

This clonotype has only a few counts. The CDR3 DNA reads as TGTGCCAGCAGCGCCGGGACGAGCACCTACAATGAGCAGTTCTTC. This translates into CASSAGTSTYNEQFF. The chain is built from TRBV7-9 and TRBJ2-1; D is tentatively TRBD1 or TRBD2 (5 bases each). This CDR3 is 15 amino acids long. Per germline, CDR1 SEHNR and CDR2 FQNEAQ (reference sequence). The V end was cut by 5 bases, the J end by 2 bases, with 13 bases between.

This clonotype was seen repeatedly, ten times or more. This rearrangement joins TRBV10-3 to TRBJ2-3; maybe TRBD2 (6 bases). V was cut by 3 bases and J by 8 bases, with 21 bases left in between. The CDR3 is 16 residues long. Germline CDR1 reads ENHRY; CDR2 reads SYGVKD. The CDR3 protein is CAISDEDYPSPFTQYF. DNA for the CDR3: TGTGCCATCAGTGACGAGGACTATCCCTCCCCGTTTACGCAGTATTTT.

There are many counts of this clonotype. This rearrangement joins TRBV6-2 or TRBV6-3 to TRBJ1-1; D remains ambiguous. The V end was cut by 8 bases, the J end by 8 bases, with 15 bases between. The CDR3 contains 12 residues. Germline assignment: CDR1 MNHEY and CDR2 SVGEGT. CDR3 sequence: CASQRVSEEAFF. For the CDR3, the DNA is TGTGCCAGCCAGCGGGTTTCGGAAGAAGCTTTCTTT.

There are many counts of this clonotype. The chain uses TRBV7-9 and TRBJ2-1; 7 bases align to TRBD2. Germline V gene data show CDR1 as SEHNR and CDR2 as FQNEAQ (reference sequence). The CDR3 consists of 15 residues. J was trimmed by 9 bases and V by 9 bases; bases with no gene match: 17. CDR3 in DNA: TGTGCCAGTGACCAGTGGGGAGGGACTGCTGCTGAGCAGTTCTTC. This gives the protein CASDQWGGTAAEQFF.

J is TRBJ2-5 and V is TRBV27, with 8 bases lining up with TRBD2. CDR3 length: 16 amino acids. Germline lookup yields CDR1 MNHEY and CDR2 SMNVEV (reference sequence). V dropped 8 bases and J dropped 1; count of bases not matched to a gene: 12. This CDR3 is CASPRRERERQETQYF. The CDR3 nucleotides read TGTGCCAGCCCCCGGCGGGAGCGGGAGCGCCAAGAGACCCAGTACTTC.

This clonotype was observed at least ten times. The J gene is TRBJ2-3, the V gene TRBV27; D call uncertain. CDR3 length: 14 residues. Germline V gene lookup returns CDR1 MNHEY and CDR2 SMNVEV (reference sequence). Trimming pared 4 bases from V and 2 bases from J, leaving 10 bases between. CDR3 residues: CASSWYSPTDTQYF. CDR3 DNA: TGTGCCAGCAGTTGGTACTCACCCACAGATACGCAGTATTTT.

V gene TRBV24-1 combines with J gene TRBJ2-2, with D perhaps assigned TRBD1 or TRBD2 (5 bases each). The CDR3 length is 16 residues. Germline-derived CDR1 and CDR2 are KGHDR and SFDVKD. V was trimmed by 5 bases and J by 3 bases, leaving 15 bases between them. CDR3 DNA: TGTGCCACCAGTGCAAATCGGGACGGCTACACCGGGGAGCTGTTTTTT. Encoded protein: CATSANRDGYTGELFF.

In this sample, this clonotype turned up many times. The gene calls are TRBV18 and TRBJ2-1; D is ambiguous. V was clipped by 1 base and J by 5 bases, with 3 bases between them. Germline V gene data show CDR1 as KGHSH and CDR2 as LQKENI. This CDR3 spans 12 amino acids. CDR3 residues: CASSPRHNEQFF. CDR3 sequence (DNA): TGTGCCAGCTCACCACGTCACAATGAGCAGTTCTTC.

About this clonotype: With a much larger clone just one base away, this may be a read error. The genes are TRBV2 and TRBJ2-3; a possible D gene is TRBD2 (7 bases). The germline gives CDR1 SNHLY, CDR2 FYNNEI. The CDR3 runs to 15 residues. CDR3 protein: CASKGTLTSTDTRYF. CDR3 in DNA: TGTGCCAGCAAAGGGACACTGACTAGCACAGATACGCGGTATTTT.

The CDR3 sequence: CASSLASWITDTQYF. CDR3 nucleotides: TGTGCCAGCAGCTTAGCGTCGTGGATCACAGATACGCAGTATTTT. The V and J genes are TRBV11-1 and TRBJ2-3; D unclear. The CDR3 runs to 15 residues. V lost 0 bases to trimming and J lost 2 bases, with 9 bases between them. Germline V gene data show CDR1 as SGHAT and CDR2 as FQDESV (reference sequence).

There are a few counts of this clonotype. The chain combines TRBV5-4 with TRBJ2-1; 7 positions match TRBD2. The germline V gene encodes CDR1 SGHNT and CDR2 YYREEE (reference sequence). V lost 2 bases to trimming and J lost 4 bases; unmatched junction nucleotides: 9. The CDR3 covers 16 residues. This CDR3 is CASSFSLAGDYNEQFF. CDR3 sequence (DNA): TGTGCCAGCAGCTTTTCCCTTGCGGGGGATTACAATGAGCAGTTCTTC.

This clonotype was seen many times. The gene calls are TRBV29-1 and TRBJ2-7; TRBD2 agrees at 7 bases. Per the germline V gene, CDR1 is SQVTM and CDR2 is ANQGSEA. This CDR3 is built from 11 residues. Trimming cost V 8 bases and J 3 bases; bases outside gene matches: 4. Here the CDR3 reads CSISGGYEQYF. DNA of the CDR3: TGCAGCATATCGGGAGGCTACGAGCAGTACTTC.

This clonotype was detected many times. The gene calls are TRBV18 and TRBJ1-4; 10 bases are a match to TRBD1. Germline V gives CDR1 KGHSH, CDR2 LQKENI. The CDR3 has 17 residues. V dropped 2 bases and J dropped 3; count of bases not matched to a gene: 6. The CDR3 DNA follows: TGTGCCAGCTCACCAAATGCCGGGACAGGGGCTAATGAAAAACTGTTTTTT. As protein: CASSPNAGTGANEKLFF.

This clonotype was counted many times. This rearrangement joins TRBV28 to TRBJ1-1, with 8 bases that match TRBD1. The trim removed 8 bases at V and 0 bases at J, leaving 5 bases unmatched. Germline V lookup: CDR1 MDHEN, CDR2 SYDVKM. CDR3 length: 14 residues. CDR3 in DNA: TGTGCCAGCTCCATGGACAGGGTGAACACTGAAGCTTTCTTT. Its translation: CASSMDRVNTEAFF.

This chain's CDR3 is CASSMGPSIEPQHF. CDR3 DNA sequence: TGTGCCAGCAGTATGGGACCCTCAATCGAGCCCCAGCATTTT. The chain recombines TRBV2 with TRBJ1-5; perhaps TRBD1 as D (5 bases). This CDR3 spans 14 amino acids. Germline CDR1 is SNHLY and CDR2 is FYNNEI. Trimming stripped 5 bases from V and 8 bases from J, with 16 bases between.